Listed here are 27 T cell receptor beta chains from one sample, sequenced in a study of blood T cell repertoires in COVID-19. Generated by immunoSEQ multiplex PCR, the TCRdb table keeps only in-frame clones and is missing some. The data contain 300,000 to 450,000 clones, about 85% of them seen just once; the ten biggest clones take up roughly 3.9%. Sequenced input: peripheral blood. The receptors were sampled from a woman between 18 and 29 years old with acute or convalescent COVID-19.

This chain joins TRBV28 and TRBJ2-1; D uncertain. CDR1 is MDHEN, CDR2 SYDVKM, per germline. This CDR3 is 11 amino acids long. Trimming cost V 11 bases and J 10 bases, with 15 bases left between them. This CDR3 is CAVGLRGEQFF. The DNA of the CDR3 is TGTGCCGTGGGCCTACGTGGGGAGCAGTTCTTC.

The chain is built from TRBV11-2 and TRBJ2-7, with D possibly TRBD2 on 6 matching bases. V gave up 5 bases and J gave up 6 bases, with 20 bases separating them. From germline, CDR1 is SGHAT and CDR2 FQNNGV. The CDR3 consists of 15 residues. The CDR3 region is CASSPVEGSLSEQYF. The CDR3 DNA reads TGTGCCAGCAGCCCCGTGGAGGGCTCCCTCTCCGAGCAGTACTTC.

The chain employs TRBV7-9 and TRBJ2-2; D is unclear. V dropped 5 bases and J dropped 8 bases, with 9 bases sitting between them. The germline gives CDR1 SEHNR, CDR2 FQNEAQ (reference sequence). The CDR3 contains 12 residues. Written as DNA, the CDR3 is TGTGCCAGCAGCCGGGTTTTAGGGGAGCTGTTTTTT. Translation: CASSRVLGELFF. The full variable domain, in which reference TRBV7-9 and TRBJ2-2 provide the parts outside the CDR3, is DTGVSQNPRHKITKRGQNVTFRCDPISEHNRLYWYRQTLGQGPEFLTYFQNEAQLEKSRLLSDRFSAERPKGSFSTLEIQRTEQGDSAMYLCASSRVLGELFFGEGSRLTVL.

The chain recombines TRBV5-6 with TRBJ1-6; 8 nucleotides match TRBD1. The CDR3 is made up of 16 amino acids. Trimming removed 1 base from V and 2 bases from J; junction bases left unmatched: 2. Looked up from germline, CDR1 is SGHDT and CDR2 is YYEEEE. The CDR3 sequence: CASSLTGGTYNSPLHF. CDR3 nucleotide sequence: TGTGCCAGCAGCTTGACAGGGGGTACCTATAATTCACCCCTCCACTTT.

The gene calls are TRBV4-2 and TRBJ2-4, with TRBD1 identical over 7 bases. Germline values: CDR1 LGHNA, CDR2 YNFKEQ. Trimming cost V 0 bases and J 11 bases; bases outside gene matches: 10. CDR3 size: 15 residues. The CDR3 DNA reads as TGTGCCAGCAGCCAAGATATGCACGTCGGGACAGTTCAGTACTTC. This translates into CASSQDMHVGTVQYF.

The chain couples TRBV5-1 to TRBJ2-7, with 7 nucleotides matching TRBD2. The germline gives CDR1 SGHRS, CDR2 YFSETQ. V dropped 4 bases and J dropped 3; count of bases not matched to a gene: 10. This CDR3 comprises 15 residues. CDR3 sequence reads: CASSPGASGFYEQYF. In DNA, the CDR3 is TGCGCCAGCAGCCCCGGGGCTAGCGGTTTCTACGAGCAGTACTTC.

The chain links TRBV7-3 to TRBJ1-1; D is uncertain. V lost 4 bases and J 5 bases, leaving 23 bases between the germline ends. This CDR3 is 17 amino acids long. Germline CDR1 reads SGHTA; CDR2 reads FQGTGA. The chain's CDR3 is CASSSGGAGKTGTEAFF. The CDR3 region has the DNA TGTGCCAGCAGCTCAGGAGGAGCGGGAAAAACGGGAACTGAAGCTTTCTTT.

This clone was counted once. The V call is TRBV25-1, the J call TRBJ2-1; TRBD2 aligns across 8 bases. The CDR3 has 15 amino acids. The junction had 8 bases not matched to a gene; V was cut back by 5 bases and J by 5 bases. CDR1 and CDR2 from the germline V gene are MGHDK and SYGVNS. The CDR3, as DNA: TGTGCCAGCAGTCTAAGCGGGGGCCCCGACAATGAGCAGTTCTTC. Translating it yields CASSLSGGPDNEQFF. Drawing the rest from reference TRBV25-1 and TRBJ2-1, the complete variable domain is EADIYQTPRYLVIGTGKKITLECSQTMGHDKMYWYQQDPGMELHLIHYSYGVNSTEKGDLSSESTVSRIRTEHFPLTLESARPSHTSQYLCASSLSGGPDNEQFFGPGTRLTVL.

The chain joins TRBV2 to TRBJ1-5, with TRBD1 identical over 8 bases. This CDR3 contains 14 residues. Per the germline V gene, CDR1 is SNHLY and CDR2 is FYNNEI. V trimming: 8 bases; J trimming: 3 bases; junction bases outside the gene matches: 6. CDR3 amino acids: CASGPGQVNQPQHF. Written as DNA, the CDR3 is TGTGCCAGCGGACCGGGACAGGTCAATCAGCCCCAGCATTTT. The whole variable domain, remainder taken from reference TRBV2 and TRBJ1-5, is EPEVTQTPSHQVTQMGQEVILRCVPISNHLYFYWYRQILGQKVEFLVSFYNNEISEKSEIFDDQFSVERPDGSNFTLKIRSTKLEDSAMYFCASGPGQVNQPQHFGDGTRLSIL.

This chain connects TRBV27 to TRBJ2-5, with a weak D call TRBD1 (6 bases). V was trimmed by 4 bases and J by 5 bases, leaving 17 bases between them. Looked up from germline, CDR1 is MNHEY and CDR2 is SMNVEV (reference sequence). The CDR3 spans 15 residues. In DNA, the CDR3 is TGTGCCAGCAGTTCGCAAATGACCCAGGGGGAGACCCAGTACTTC. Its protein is CASSSQMTQGETQYF.

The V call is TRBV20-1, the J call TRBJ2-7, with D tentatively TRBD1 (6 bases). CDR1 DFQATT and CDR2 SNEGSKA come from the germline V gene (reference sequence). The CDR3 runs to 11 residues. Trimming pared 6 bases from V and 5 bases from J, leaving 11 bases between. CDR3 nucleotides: TGCAGTGCGGGGGACACTAACGAGCAGTACTTC. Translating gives CSAGDTNEQYF.

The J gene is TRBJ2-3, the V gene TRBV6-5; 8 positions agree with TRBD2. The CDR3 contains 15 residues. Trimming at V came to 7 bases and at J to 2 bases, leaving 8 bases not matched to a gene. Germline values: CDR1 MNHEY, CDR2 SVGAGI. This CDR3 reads CASTPSGGLTDTQYF. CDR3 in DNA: TGTGCCAGCACACCAAGCGGGGGCCTCACAGATACGCAGTATTTT.

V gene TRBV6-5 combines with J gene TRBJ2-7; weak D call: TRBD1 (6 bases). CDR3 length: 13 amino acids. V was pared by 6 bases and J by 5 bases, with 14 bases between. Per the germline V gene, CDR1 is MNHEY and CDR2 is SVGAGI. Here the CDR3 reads CASRAGARDEQYF. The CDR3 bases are TGTGCCAGCAGGGCAGGGGCGCGGGACGAGCAGTACTTC.

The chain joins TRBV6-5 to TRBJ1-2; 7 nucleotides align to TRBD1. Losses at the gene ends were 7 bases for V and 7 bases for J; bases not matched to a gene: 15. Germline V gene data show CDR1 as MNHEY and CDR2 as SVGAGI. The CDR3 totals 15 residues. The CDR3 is CASMPLRGGAGGYTF. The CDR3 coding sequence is TGTGCCAGCATGCCCCTTCGAGGGGGCGCCGGTGGCTACACCTTC.

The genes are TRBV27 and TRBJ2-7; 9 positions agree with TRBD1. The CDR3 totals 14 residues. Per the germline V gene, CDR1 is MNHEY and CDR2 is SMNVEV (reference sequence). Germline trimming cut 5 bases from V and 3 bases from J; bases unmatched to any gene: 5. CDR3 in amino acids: CASSPGQGYYEQYF. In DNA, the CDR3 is TGTGCCAGCAGTCCAGGACAGGGGTACTACGAGCAGTACTTC.

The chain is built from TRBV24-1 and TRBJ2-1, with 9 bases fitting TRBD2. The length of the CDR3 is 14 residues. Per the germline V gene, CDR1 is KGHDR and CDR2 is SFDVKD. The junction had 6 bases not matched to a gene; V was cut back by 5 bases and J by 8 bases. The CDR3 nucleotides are TGTGCCACCAGTGCCCGAGCGGGGGGCCATGAGCAGTTCTTC. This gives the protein CATSARAGGHEQFF.

Here the CDR3 DNA reads TGCAGCGTTTCCGAGAGGGAAGGCACTGAAGCTTTCTTT. Protein: CSVSEREGTEAFF. V usage is TRBV29-1 and J usage is TRBJ1-1; no definite D call. The ends were cut back, 5 bases at V and 4 bases at J, with 14 bases in the middle. This CDR3 comprises 13 residues. CDR1 and CDR2 (germline): SQVTM, ANQGSEA.

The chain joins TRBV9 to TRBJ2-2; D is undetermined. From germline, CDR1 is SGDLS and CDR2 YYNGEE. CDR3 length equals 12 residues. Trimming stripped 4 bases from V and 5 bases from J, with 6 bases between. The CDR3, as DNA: TGTGCCAGCAGCCCGAGGACCGGGGAGCTGTTTTTT. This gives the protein CASSPRTGELFF.

CDR3 amino acids: CASSWVVDRDGTEAFF. The CDR3 DNA reads TGCGCCAGCAGCTGGGTGGTGGACAGGGATGGGACTGAAGCTTTCTTT. The gene calls are TRBV5-1 and TRBJ1-1; 8 bases agree with TRBD1. The CDR3 consists of 16 residues. CDR1 is SGHRS and CDR2 is YFSETQ in the germline V gene. Trimming cost V 3 bases and J 5 bases; bases outside gene matches: 12.

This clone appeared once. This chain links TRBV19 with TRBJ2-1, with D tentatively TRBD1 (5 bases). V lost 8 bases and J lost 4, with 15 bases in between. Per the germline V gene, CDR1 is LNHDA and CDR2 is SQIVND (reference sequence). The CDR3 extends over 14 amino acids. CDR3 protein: CASGKRQIYNEQFF. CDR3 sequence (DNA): TGTGCCAGTGGAAAGAGACAGATTTACAATGAGCAGTTCTTC.

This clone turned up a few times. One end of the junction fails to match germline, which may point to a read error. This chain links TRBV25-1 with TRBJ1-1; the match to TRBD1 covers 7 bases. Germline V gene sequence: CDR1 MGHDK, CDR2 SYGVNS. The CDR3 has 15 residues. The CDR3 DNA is TGTGCCAGCAGCGAATCCGTTACAGGGGACACTGAAGCTTTCTTT. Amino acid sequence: CASSESVTGDTEAFF.

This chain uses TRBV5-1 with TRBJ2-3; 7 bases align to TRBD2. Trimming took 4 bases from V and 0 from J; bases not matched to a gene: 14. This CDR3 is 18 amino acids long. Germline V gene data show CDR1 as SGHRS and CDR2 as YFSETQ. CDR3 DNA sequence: TGCGCCAGCAGCCCTATTGCGGGAGTGTTGGGGAGCACAGATACGCAGTATTTT. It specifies CASSPIAGVLGSTDTQYF.

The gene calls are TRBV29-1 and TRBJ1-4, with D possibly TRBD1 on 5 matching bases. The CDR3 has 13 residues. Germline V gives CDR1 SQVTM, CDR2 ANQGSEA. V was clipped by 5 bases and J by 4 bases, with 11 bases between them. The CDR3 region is CSVRSDSNEKLFF. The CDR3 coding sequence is TGCAGCGTTCGGTCAGACAGTAATGAAAAACTGTTTTTT.

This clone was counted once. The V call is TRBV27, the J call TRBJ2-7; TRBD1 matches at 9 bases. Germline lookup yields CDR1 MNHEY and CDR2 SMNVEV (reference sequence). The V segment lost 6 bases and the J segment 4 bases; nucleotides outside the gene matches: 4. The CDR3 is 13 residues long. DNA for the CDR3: TGTGCCAGCAGACAGGGGGCCCGATACGAGCAGTACTTC. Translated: CASRQGARYEQYF.

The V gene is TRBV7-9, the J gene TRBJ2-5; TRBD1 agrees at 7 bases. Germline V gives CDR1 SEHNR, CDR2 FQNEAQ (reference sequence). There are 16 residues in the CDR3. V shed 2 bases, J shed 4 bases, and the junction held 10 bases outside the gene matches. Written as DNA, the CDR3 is TGTGCCAGCAGCTTAAGGAGTTCAGGGGGAGCAGAGACCCAGTACTTC. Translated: CASSLRSSGGAETQYF.

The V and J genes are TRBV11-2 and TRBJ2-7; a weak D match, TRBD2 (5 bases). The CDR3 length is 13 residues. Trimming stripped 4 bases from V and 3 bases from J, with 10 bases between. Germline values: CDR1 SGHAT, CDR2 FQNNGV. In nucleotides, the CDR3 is TGTGCCAGCAGCTGGCTAGGAGGCTACGAGCAGTACTTC. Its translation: CASSWLGGYEQYF.

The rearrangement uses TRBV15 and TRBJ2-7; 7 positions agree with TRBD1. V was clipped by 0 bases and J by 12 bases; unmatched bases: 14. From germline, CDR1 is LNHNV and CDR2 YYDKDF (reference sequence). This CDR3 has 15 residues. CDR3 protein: CATSREFEGQWTRYF. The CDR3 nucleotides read TGTGCCACCAGCAGAGAATTCGAGGGACAGTGGACGAGGTACTTC.